This is a list of T cell receptor beta chains from one sample in a study of response to subunit inactivated influenza vaccine. TCRdb processed the RT-PCR reads anew with MiXCR; each CDR3 protein has one entry. The table has 710,000 or so distinct CDR3 sequences, 15% to 17% seen once. Source: PBMCs from blood, taken 11 to 12 days after vaccination. The receptors stem from a man aged 45-65 years who received an inactivated influenza vaccine. CDR3s include the opening cysteine and the closing phenylalanine or tryptophan. D genes are given only for firm matches. Where a row states a size, it is once, few, many or the class of an expanded clone; other rows omit it.

.,TRBV20-1,TRBJ1-5,few,CSARGGSNQPQHF,TGCAGTGCTAGAGGGGGGAGCAATCAGCCCCAGCATTTT
.,TRBV7-8,TRBJ2-7,.,CASSIDRLSSYEQYF,TGTGCCAGCAGCATCGACAGGTTGAGCTCCTACGAGCAGTACTTC
TRBD1,TRBV2,TRBJ2-5,few,CASRVTGTGKETQYF,TGTGCCAGCAGAGTAACCGGGACAGGGAAAGAGACCCAGTACTTC
TRBD2,TRBV28,TRBJ2-7,many,CASRKRLAGPYEQYF,TGTGCCAGCAGAAAACGACTAGCGGGGCCCTACGAGCAGTACTTC
TRBD1,TRBV20-1,TRBJ1-2,.,CSALGTGMDYGYTF,TGCAGTGCACTGGGGACAGGGATGGACTATGGCTACACCTTC
.,TRBV6-5,TRBJ2-7,.,CASSYMSGEGLYEQYF,TGTGCCAGCAGTTACATGTCAGGGGAGGGACTCTACGAGCAGTACTTC
.,TRBV11-2,TRBJ1-3,few,CASSLDYSGNTIYF,TGTGCCAGCAGCTTAGACTACTCTGGAAACACCATATATTTT
TRBD1,TRBV7-2,TRBJ2-5,.,CASSYDRGLQTQYF,TGTGCCAGCAGCTACGACAGGGGGCTACAGACCCAGTACTTC
.,TRBV27,TRBJ2-7,many,CASSPQGGYLREQYF,TGTGCCAGCAGTCCCCAGGGGGGGTACCTACGCGAGCAGTACTTC
.,TRBV20-1,TRBJ2-1,.,CSAQGYNEQFF,TGCAGTGCTCAGGGGTACAATGAGCAGTTCTTC
.,TRBV7-7,TRBJ2-3,many,CASSLGGDDDTQYF,TGTGCTAGCAGCTTAGGTGGGGATGACGATACGCAGTATTTT
.,TRBV28,TRBJ1-3,many,CASSPTGPSGNTIYF,TGTGCCAGCAGCCCTACGGGGCCCTCTGGAAACACCATATATTTT
TRBD1,TRBV20-1,TRBJ2-3,.,CSARVLDRFTDTQYF,TGCAGTGCTAGAGTATTGGACAGGTTCACAGATACGCAGTATTTT
.,TRBV7-9,TRBJ2-1,.,CASSPARFNEQFF,TGTGCCAGCAGCCCCGCCCGATTCAATGAGCAGTTCTTC
.,TRBV7-9,TRBJ1-4,.,CVLGSTNEKLFF,TGTGTCCTGGGGTCGACTAATGAAAAACTGTTTTTT
.,TRBV3-1,TRBJ2-5,few,CASSQDRQKGTQYF,TGTGCCAGCAGCCAAGACCGACAGAAAGGGACCCAGTACTTC
.,TRBV7-2,TRBJ2-2,.,CASSRRGRENTGELFF,TGTGCCAGCAGCCGGAGGGGAAGGGAGAACACCGGGGAGCTGTTTTTT
.,TRBV12-3/TRBV12-4,TRBJ2-7,many,CASRRVGSYEQYF,TGTGCCAGCAGGCGAGTAGGCTCCTACGAGCAGTACTTC
.,TRBV29-1,TRBJ2-7,few,CSVGRGEGDEQYF,TGCAGCGTTGGTAGGGGGGAGGGAGACGAGCAGTACTTC
TRBD2,TRBV19,TRBJ2-3,.,CASSTSGGITDTQYF,TGTGCCAGTAGCACTAGCGGGGGGATCACAGATACGCAGTATTTT